This T cell receptor beta chain was sequenced during a study of blood T cell repertoires in COVID-19. Study at large: The United States, Italy and Spain provided the acute and convalescent COVID-19 samples. The cDNA or gDNA used as material had been derived from T cells, B-cell-depleted T cells, or PBMCs.

Patients at the Seattle site were enrolled during active infection and followed longitudinally. As handled by the study authors: Reference gene primer amplification in the assay estimated nucleated cell counts. The table came from immunoSEQ multiplex PCR; TCRdb's copy has only in-frame clones and leaves some out. V and J calls and clone size are as listed in that table; D and trimming were resolved from the DNA. The repertoire consists of about 170,000 clones, with 80% to 90% occurring once and the leading ten covering approximately 2.6%. A remark on this clone: Different DNA sequences within this sample yield the same CDR3.

The CDR3 spans 14 residues. In germline, CDR1 is SGHRS, CDR2 YFSETQ. Unmatched junction bases numbered 0, after V lost 0 bases and J lost 2 bases. Input material: peripheral blood. The sequence was obtained from a woman of 80 years or more with COVID-19, enrolled during active disease. The chain links TRBV5-1 to TRBJ2-5; 8 bases line up with TRBD1. The CDR3, as DNA: TGCGCCAGCAGCTTGGGGACAGGGCAAGAGACCCAGTACTTC. Protein sequence: CASSLGTGQETQYF.